The rows below give T cell receptor beta chains drawn from one sample of a study of response to subunit inactivated influenza vaccine. In TCRdb, the RT-PCR reads were re-called with MiXCR into one record per CDR3 protein. The sample yields over 750,000 distinct CDR3 sequences, approximately 22% seen once. The specimen comprised PBMCs from blood, sampled 5 days after vaccination. The receptors stem from a man over 45 who received an inactivated influenza vaccine. The CDR3 runs from the conserved cysteine through the conserved F or W. Fields, in order: D gene, J gene, V gene, clone size, CDR3 protein, CDR3 DNA. A D gene is named only where the DNA matches it firmly. The size of a clone is reported for some rows only, either as once, few or many, or as a class for expanded clones.

D: -
J: TRBJ1-1
V: TRBV12-3/TRBV12-4
size: -
CDR3: CASRGLSTGVTEAFF
DNA: TGTGCCAGCAGGGGATTATCGACAGGAGTCACTGAAGCTTTCTTT

D: -
J: TRBJ2-1
V: TRBV20-1
size: once
CDR3: CSVREPNEQFF
DNA: TGCAGTGTTAGGGAACCCAATGAGCAGTTCTTC

D: TRBD1
J: TRBJ2-3
V: TRBV3-1
size: -
CDR3: CASSGTGADTQYF
DNA: TGTGCCAGCAGCGGGACAGGGGCAGATACGCAGTATTTT

D: -
J: TRBJ2-7
V: TRBV29-1
size: -
CDR3: CSVGGNYEQYF
DNA: TGCAGCGTTGGCGGCAACTACGAGCAGTACTTC

D: -
J: TRBJ2-7
V: TRBV13
size: -
CDR3: CASSSGGGARQYF
DNA: TGTGCCAGCAGCTCTGGAGGGGGGGCACGGCAGTACTTC

D: -
J: TRBJ2-3
V: TRBV19
size: -
CDR3: CASSLSGERTDTQYF
DNA: TGTGCCAGTAGTCTCTCAGGGGAGAGGACAGATACGCAGTATTTT

D: TRBD2
J: TRBJ2-3
V: TRBV10-3
size: few
CDR3: CAISESLTGLAGRTDTQYF
DNA: TGTGCCATCAGTGAGTCATTAACGGGACTAGCGGGACGCACAGATACGCAGTATTTT

D: -
J: TRBJ2-7
V: TRBV4-3
size: many
CDR3: CASSQDLQGEQYF
DNA: TGCGCCAGCAGCCAAGATCTGCAGGGCGAGCAGTACTTC

D: TRBD1
J: TRBJ2-1
V: TRBV11-2
size: once
CDR3: CASSLVRGQGHNEQFF
DNA: TGTGCCAGCAGCTTAGTGAGGGGGCAAGGGCACAATGAGCAGTTCTTC

D: TRBD2
J: TRBJ2-1
V: TRBV6-1
size: few
CDR3: CASGPFTSGSYNEQFF
DNA: TGTGCCAGCGGGCCCTTTACTAGCGGCTCCTACAATGAGCAGTTCTTC

D: -
J: TRBJ2-1
V: TRBV5-1
size: few
CDR3: CASSLAPTQVDEQFF
DNA: TGCGCCAGCAGCTTGGCTCCGACACAGGTCGATGAGCAGTTCTTC

D: TRBD1
J: TRBJ1-2
V: TRBV18
size: -
CDR3: CASSPRGVDRGPFGYGYTF
DNA: TGTGCCAGCTCACCGCGGGGCGTGGACAGGGGGCCTTTTGGCTATGGCTACACCTTC

D: -
J: TRBJ2-1
V: TRBV5-1
size: many
CDR3: CASSLEAASSYNEQFF
DNA: TGCGCCAGCAGCTTGGAGGCTGCCAGCTCCTACAATGAGCAGTTCTTC

D: TRBD2
J: TRBJ2-5
V: TRBV10-3
size: many
CDR3: CAISDQAGGKETQYF
DNA: TGTGCCATCAGTGATCAAGCGGGAGGAAAAGAGACCCAGTACTTC

D: TRBD1
J: TRBJ2-7
V: TRBV5-5
size: -
CDR3: CASTRTGAYEQYF
DNA: TGTGCCAGCACCAGGACAGGGGCCTACGAGCAGTACTTC

D: -
J: TRBJ2-3
V: TRBV5-1
size: few
CDR3: CASSSTTPSTDTQYF
DNA: TGCGCCAGCAGCTCAACTACACCTAGCACAGATACGCAGTATTTT

D: TRBD2
J: TRBJ2-5
V: TRBV11-1
size: -
CDR3: CASSLARRLAGGQETQYF
DNA: TGTGCCAGCAGCTTAGCTCGCCGACTAGCGGGAGGGCAAGAGACCCAGTACTTC

D: TRBD1
J: TRBJ2-5
V: TRBV20-1
size: few
CDR3: CSAQGVPAYKETQYF
DNA: TGCAGTGCTCAGGGGGTCCCGGCCTACAAAGAGACCCAGTACTTC

D: -
J: TRBJ2-1
V: TRBV5-1
size: -
CDR3: CASSLALPTYNEQFF
DNA: TGCGCCAGCAGCTTGGCGCTCCCCACCTACAATGAGCAGTTCTTC

D: -
J: TRBJ2-2
V: TRBV9
size: -
CDR3: CASSVVARGNTGELFF
DNA: TGTGCCAGCAGCGTAGTGGCTAGAGGTAACACCGGGGAGCTGTTTTTT

D: TRBD1
J: TRBJ2-6
V: TRBV28
size: -
CDR3: CASSLPGTGGPLSSSGANVLTF
DNA: TGTGCCAGCAGTTTGCCCGGGACAGGGGGTCCCCTTTCCAGCTCTGGGGCCAACGTCCTGACTTTC

D: -
J: TRBJ2-2
V: TRBV7-2
size: -
CDR3: CASSLALTAELFF
DNA: TGTGCCAGCAGCTTAGCTTTGACAGCGGAGCTGTTTTTT

D: -
J: TRBJ1-3
V: TRBV3-1
size: -
CDR3: CASSRDHGNTIYF
DNA: TGTGCCAGCAGCCGAGACCATGGAAACACCATATATTTT

D: TRBD1
J: TRBJ2-7
V: TRBV29-1
size: few
CDR3: CSVEGQGGSYEQYF
DNA: TGCAGCGTTGAGGGACAGGGTGGATCCTACGAGCAGTACTTC

D: -
J: TRBJ2-7
V: TRBV20-1
size: -
CDR3: CSARPGPWEGATGYEQYF
DNA: TGCAGTGCTAGACCGGGACCCTGGGAAGGTGCTACAGGGTACGAGCAGTACTTC

D: -
J: TRBJ2-2
V: TRBV4-3
size: few
CDR3: CASSQEPGTRLYTGELFF
DNA: TGCGCCAGCAGCCAAGAACCGGGGACTCGTCTTTACACCGGGGAGCTGTTTTTT

D: TRBD2
J: TRBJ2-1
V: TRBV12-3/TRBV12-4
size: -
CDR3: CASSLGAGGSGNEQFF
DNA: TGTGCCAGCAGTTTAGGGGCGGGGGGCTCGGGCAATGAGCAGTTCTTC

D: TRBD1
J: TRBJ2-1
V: TRBV6-2/TRBV6-3
size: -
CDR3: CASSYGPAGGYNEQFF
DNA: TGTGCCAGCAGTTACGGACCGGCAGGGGGATACAATGAGCAGTTCTTC

D: -
J: TRBJ2-1
V: TRBV7-9
size: few
CDR3: CASSSPDGTYNEQFF
DNA: TGTGCCAGCAGCTCCCCGGACGGAACCTACAATGAGCAGTTCTTC

D: -
J: TRBJ2-7
V: TRBV11-2
size: -
CDR3: CASRGDGYEQYF
DNA: TGTGCCAGCAGGGGGGACGGGTACGAGCAGTACTTC

D: -
J: TRBJ2-3
V: TRBV12-3/TRBV12-4
size: -
CDR3: CASTQGGAGTDTQYF
DNA: TGTGCCAGCACCCAAGGTGGGGCGGGCACAGATACGCAGTATTTT

D: TRBD2
J: TRBJ2-1
V: TRBV11-1
size: -
CDR3: CASPSASPGLAGELDEQFF
DNA: TGTGCCAGCCCCTCGGCGTCACCCGGACTAGCCGGTGAGTTGGATGAGCAGTTCTTC

D: TRBD2
J: TRBJ2-7
V: TRBV7-9
size: many
CDR3: CASSHRGLAGGPKEQYF
DNA: TGTGCCAGCAGCCACCGCGGACTAGCGGGAGGGCCAAAAGAGCAGTACTTC

D: TRBD2
J: TRBJ2-5
V: TRBV7-9
size: few
CDR3: CASSPSGGARETQYF
DNA: TGTGCCAGCAGCCCTAGCGGGGGGGCCCGAGAGACCCAGTACTTC

D: -
J: TRBJ2-2
V: TRBV7-2
size: few
CDR3: CASSSPHTGELFF
DNA: TGTGCCAGCAGCTCCCCCCATACCGGGGAGCTGTTTTTT

D: TRBD1
J: TRBJ2-5
V: TRBV5-6
size: -
CDR3: CASSKDRAWETQYF
DNA: TGTGCCAGCAGCAAAGACAGGGCCTGGGAGACCCAGTACTTC

D: TRBD1
J: TRBJ2-7
V: TRBV24-1
size: few
CDR3: CATSTRTGNSYEQYF
DNA: TGTGCCACCAGTACGAGGACAGGGAACTCCTACGAGCAGTACTTC

D: -
J: TRBJ2-1
V: TRBV12-5
size: -
CDR3: CASGADTYSYNEQFF
DNA: TGTGCTAGTGGTGCGGACACGTACTCCTACAATGAGCAGTTCTTC

D: -
J: TRBJ2-3
V: TRBV15
size: few
CDR3: CATSRDGAGADTQYF
DNA: TGTGCCACCAGCAGAGACGGGGCAGGGGCAGATACGCAGTATTTT

D: TRBD1
J: TRBJ2-5
V: TRBV10-3
size: -
CDR3: CAISAPGQGRETQYF
DNA: TGTGCCATCAGTGCGCCAGGACAGGGACGGGAGACCCAGTACTTC

D: -
J: TRBJ2-1
V: TRBV4-1
size: -
CDR3: CASSQDRGVRVHNEQFF
DNA: TGCGCCAGCAGCCAAGATCGGGGTGTTAGGGTTCACAATGAGCAGTTCTTC

D: TRBD2
J: TRBJ2-5
V: TRBV6-1
size: -
CDR3: CASRAGTSGNQGRTTQYF
DNA: TGTGCCAGCAGGGCGGGGACTAGCGGGAATCAGGGAAGAACGACCCAGTACTTC

D: -
J: TRBJ2-5
V: TRBV5-1
size: -
CDR3: CASSLGQNAETQYF
DNA: TGCGCCAGCAGCTTAGGGCAGAATGCCGAGACCCAGTACTTC

D: TRBD2
J: TRBJ2-7
V: TRBV25-1
size: few
CDR3: CASSASGVYEQYF
DNA: TGTGCCAGCAGTGCCAGCGGGGTTTACGAGCAGTACTTC

D: TRBD2
J: TRBJ2-1
V: TRBV7-2
size: few
CDR3: CASSLWTSGSISEQFF
DNA: TGTGCCAGCAGCTTATGGACTAGCGGGAGTATCTCTGAGCAGTTCTTC

D: -
J: TRBJ2-5
V: TRBV12-3/TRBV12-4
size: many
CDR3: CASGLGAAETQYF
DNA: TGTGCCAGCGGCTTAGGGGCGGCGGAGACCCAGTACTTC

D: -
J: TRBJ2-3
V: TRBV7-6
size: -
CDR3: CASSLGIRRTGGTDTQYF
DNA: TGTGCCAGCAGCTTAGGTATCAGACGGACAGGAGGGACAGATACGCAGTATTTT

D: -
J: TRBJ1-4
V: TRBV30
size: -
CDR3: CAWSNYEKLFF
DNA: TGTGCCTGGAGTAATTATGAAAAACTGTTTTTT

D: TRBD1
J: TRBJ2-5
V: TRBV24-1
size: few
CDR3: CATSDRGPQETQYF
DNA: TGTGCCACCAGTGATAGGGGGCCTCAAGAGACCCAGTACTTC

D: TRBD2
J: TRBJ2-3
V: TRBV10-2
size: -
CDR3: CASSELSGATDTQYF
DNA: TGCGCCAGCAGTGAGCTTAGCGGGGCCACAGATACGCAGTATTTT

D: -
J: TRBJ1-1
V: TRBV6-2/TRBV6-3
size: -
CDR3: CASGQTGTRPLGAFF
DNA: TGTGCCAGCGGCCAGACGGGGACCCGACCTTTGGGGGCTTTCTTT

D: -
J: TRBJ2-1
V: TRBV7-9
size: few
CDR3: CASSLLPRSGLWNEQFF
DNA: TGTGCCAGCAGCTTACTCCCAAGGAGCGGGTTATGGAATGAGCAGTTCTTC

D: -
J: TRBJ2-3
V: TRBV18
size: -
CDR3: CASSPPSRGDTQYF
DNA: TGTGCCAGCTCACCACCGAGCCGGGGAGATACGCAGTATTTT